This T cell receptor (beta chain) was obtained from a study of neoadjuvant anti-PD-1 for oral cavity cancer. This table comes from immunoSEQ multiplex PCR, and its TCRdb copy is limited to in-frame clones, with some not included. The sample shows more than 13,000 clones, about three quarters of them seen only once. V shed 6 bases and J shed 1 base, with 12 bases lying between them. The CDR3 length is 14 residues. Germline lookup yields CDR1 SGHDN and CDR2 FVKESK. As for time point: after neoadjuvant nivolumab, at surgical resection. Patients had newly diagnosed, untreated stage II-IVA oral cavity squamous cell carcinoma.

Sequenced material: PBMCs, taken after nivolumab (anti-PD-1) treatment. The receptor was isolated from a person between 40 and 79 years old with oral cavity squamous cell carcinoma. The chain joins TRBV14 to TRBJ1-1; D might be TRBD1 (6 bases). Here the CDR3 DNA reads TGTGCCAGCAGTCAGGGGCTGAGGAACACTGAAGCTTTCTTT. This gives the protein CASSQGLRNTEAFF.